Listed here are 17 T cell receptor beta chains from one sample, sequenced in a study of cytomegalovirus exposure and HLA in healthy donors. 60 Vbeta and 13 Jbeta primers were used in PCR. Repertoires were generated with immunoSEQ multiplex PCR, while TCRdb's copy carries only in-frame clones and drops some. Its table lists over 75,000 clones. Material for sequencing was PBMCs. These receptors were collected from a man between 50 and 59 years old in good health and CMV-seronegative.

J is TRBJ2-7 and V is TRBV6-5, with a tentative D call TRBD1 (5 bases). Germline CDR1 is MNHEY and CDR2 is SVGAGI. This CDR3 region has 13 residues. Between the trimmed V and J ends, which lost 2 bases and 11 bases, there was a span of 16 bases. DNA for the CDR3: TGTGCCAGCAGTTACAAGGCAGGGAATGCTGAGTACTTC. This gives the protein CASSYKAGNAEYF.

The CDR3 nucleotides are TGTGCCAGCAGCAAATTGACAGGGGCCTGGGGCAATCAGCCCCAGCATTTT. This translates into CASSKLTGAWGNQPQHF. This rearrangement joins TRBV7-9 to TRBJ1-5; 8 nucleotides match TRBD1. The CDR3 covers 17 residues. The V gene end was trimmed by 5 bases and the J gene end by 2 bases; junction bases not matched to a gene: 11. CDR1 SEHNR and CDR2 FQNEAQ come from the germline V gene (reference sequence). The whole variable domain, filled in from reference TRBV7-9 and TRBJ1-5, reads DTGVSQNPRHKITKRGQNVTFRCDPISEHNRLYWYRQTLGQGPEFLTYFQNEAQLEKSRLLSDRFSAERPKGSFSTLEIQRTEQGDSAMYLCASSKLTGAWGNQPQHFGDGTRLSIL.

The chain recombines TRBV6-5 with TRBJ1-6, with D hard to call. The CDR3 is made up of 15 amino acids. Trimming removed 6 bases at V and 8 bases at J, with 17 bases between. Germline CDR1 reads MNHEY; CDR2 reads SVGAGI. CDR3 loop: CASSAERRPYSPLHF. The DNA of the CDR3 is TGTGCCAGCAGCGCTGAGCGGAGGCCCTATTCACCCCTCCACTTT.

CDR3 nucleotide sequence: TGTGCCAGCAGCCAAGCACAGTACATAATGAACACTGAAGCTTTCTTT. It codes for CASSQAQYIMNTEAFF. The chain is built from TRBV14 and TRBJ1-1; D not resolved. The germline gives CDR1 SGHDN, CDR2 FVKESK. The CDR3 has 16 residues. V gave up 1 base and J gave up 0 bases, with 12 bases separating them.

This chain joins TRBV14 and TRBJ2-2; D is uncertain. Trimming removed 1 base from V and 1 base from J, with 10 bases in between. Germline lookup yields CDR1 SGHDN and CDR2 FVKESK. The CDR3 has 16 amino acids. Here the CDR3 reads CASSQVQSWNTGELFF. CDR3 bases: TGTGCCAGCAGCCAAGTGCAGTCCTGGAACACCGGGGAGCTGTTTTTT. Drawing the rest from reference TRBV14 and TRBJ2-2, the complete variable domain is EAGVTQFPSHSVIEKGQTVTLRCDPISGHDNLYWYRRVMGKEIKFLLHFVKESKQDESGMPNNRFLAERTGGTYSTLKVQPAELEDSGVYFCASSQVQSWNTGELFFGEGSRLTVL.

The genes are TRBV10-3 and TRBJ2-3; D remains unclear. Germline CDR1 is ENHRY and CDR2 is SYGVKD. CDR3 size: 16 residues. V lost 5 bases and J 2 bases, leaving 17 bases between the germline ends. In DNA form, the CDR3 reads TGTGCCATCAGTACCGTAGATCCTAAATACACAGATACGCAGTATTTT. Protein product: CAISTVDPKYTDTQYF.

This sequence joins TRBV28 and TRBJ1-5; D remains unclear. The V and J ends lost 3 bases and 5 bases respectively, with 11 bases between them. The CDR3 is 14 residues long. CDR1 MDHEN and CDR2 SYDVKM come from the germline V gene. The CDR3 nucleotides are TGTGCCAGCAGTTTTGGAGGGTCATATCAGCCCCAGCATTTT. This sequence encodes CASSFGGSYQPQHF.

The chain uses TRBV5-1 and TRBJ2-7; D might be TRBD2 (5 bases). The V and J ends lost 0 bases and 7 bases respectively, with 11 bases between them. CDR1 and CDR2 (germline): SGHRS, YFSETQ. This CDR3 comprises 13 residues. The CDR3 DNA reads TGCGCCAGCAGCTTGGGGGCTACGGGGGAGCAGTACTTC. Amino acid sequence: CASSLGATGEQYF.

The chain uses TRBV5-8 and TRBJ1-6; D not certain. The CDR3 has 13 amino acids. V was trimmed by 4 bases and J by 7 bases, leaving 9 bases between them. From germline, CDR1 is SGHTS and CDR2 YDEGEE. CDR3 residues: CASSRTTNSPLHF. CDR3 nucleotides: TGTGCCAGCAGCCGTACTACGAATTCACCCCTCCACTTT. Together with reference TRBV5-8 and TRBJ1-6, the CDR3 gives the full variable domain: EAGVTQSPTHLIKTRGQQATLRCSPISGHTSVYWYQQALGLGLQFLLWYDEGEERNRGNFPPRFSGRQFPNYSSELNVNALELEDSALYLCASSRTTNSPLHFGNGTRLTVT.

The V call is TRBV19, the J call TRBJ2-3; D possibly corresponds to TRBD1 (6 bases). CDR1 is LNHDA, CDR2 SQIVND, per germline (reference sequence). The V end was cut by 6 bases, the J end by 12 bases, with 16 bases between. CDR3 length equals 12 residues. The CDR3 spells CASRAGGSPQYF. CDR3 nucleotides: TGTGCCAGTAGAGCTGGGGGCTCTCCCCAGTATTTT.

This chain links TRBV5-6 with TRBJ2-5; possibly TRBD1 for D (6 bases). V was shortened by 2 bases and J by 5 bases, with 10 bases between the two germline ends. This CDR3 has 13 residues. CDR1 and CDR2 (germline): SGHDT, YYEEEE. The CDR3 loop reads CASSFTGWETQYF. The CDR3 nucleotides read TGTGCCAGCAGCTTCACAGGGTGGGAGACCCAGTACTTC.

The chain links TRBV7-9 to TRBJ1-6; D may be TRBD1 (5 bases). The V gene lost 7 bases and the J gene lost 4 bases, with 14 bases spanning the gap. CDR1 and CDR2 (germline): SEHNR, FQNEAQ (reference sequence). The CDR3 has 15 residues. In DNA, the CDR3 is TGTGCCAGCAAACCGGGACTAAAATATAATTCACCCCTCCACTTT. As protein: CASKPGLKYNSPLHF.

The V and J genes are TRBV10-3 and TRBJ2-1, with TRBD2 matching over 12 bases. Germline V CDR1 and CDR2: ENHRY, SYGVKD. V gave up 9 bases and J gave up 0 bases; unmatched junction bases: 6. CDR3 length equals 16 residues. As DNA, the CDR3 is TGTGCCATTACGACTAGCGGGGGTAGCTCCTACAATGAGCAGTTCTTC. This encodes CAITTSGGSSYNEQFF.

CDR3: CASSLVSGGVGAFF. CDR3 DNA sequence: TGTGCCAGCAGCTTAGTTTCAGGGGGCGTGGGGGCTTTCTTT. The V gene is TRBV7-6, the J gene TRBJ1-1; 8 bases are a match to TRBD1. The CDR3 has 14 residues. The germline CDR1 and CDR2 sequences are SGHVS and FNYEAQ. Unmatched junction bases numbered 9, after V lost 1 base and J lost 11 bases. The whole variable domain, filled in from reference TRBV7-6 and TRBJ1-1, reads GAGVSQSPRYKVTKRGQDVALRCDPISGHVSLYWYRQALGQGPEFLTYFNYEAQQDKSGLPNDRFSAERPEGSISTLTIQRTEQRDSAMYRCASSLVSGGVGAFFGQGTRLTVV.

The J gene is TRBJ1-2, the V gene TRBV5-6; D gene unclear. Germline loops: CDR1 SGHDT, CDR2 YYEEEE. This CDR3 has 13 residues. Trimming took 2 bases from V and 4 from J, leaving 9 bases between them. CDR3: CASSFTVSYGYTF. For the CDR3, the DNA is TGTGCCAGCAGCTTTACGGTTTCCTATGGCTACACCTTC.

The rearrangement links TRBV28 to TRBJ1-5; TRBD1 matches at 8 bases. The V and J ends lost 4 bases and 6 bases, in that order; junction bases with no gene match: 8. Looked up from germline, CDR1 is MDHEN and CDR2 is SYDVKM. The CDR3 is 15 amino acids. The CDR3 bases are TGTGCCAGCAGTTACGCGGACAGGGCGGGTCAGCCCCAGCATTTT. It translates to CASSYADRAGQPQHF.

The chain uses TRBV19 and TRBJ2-7, with TRBD1 identical over 7 bases. The CDR3 is 14 amino acids. Trimming at V came to 4 bases and at J to 0 bases, leaving 3 bases not matched to a gene. CDR1 is LNHDA and CDR2 is SQIVND in the germline V gene (reference sequence). The CDR3 sequence is CASSRSGGSYEQYF. Written as DNA, the CDR3 is TGTGCCAGTAGTAGGTCAGGGGGCTCCTACGAGCAGTACTTC. The whole variable domain, filled in from reference TRBV19 and TRBJ2-7, reads DGGITQSPKYLFRKEGQNVTLSCEQNLNHDAMYWYRQDPGQGLRLIYYSQIVNDFQKGDIAEGYSVSREKKESFPLTVTSAQKNPTAFYLCASSRSGGSYEQYFGPGTRLTVT.